The T cell receptor beta chain under discussion was sequenced for a study of OX40 agonist ivuxolimab in advanced cancers. Study in general: Ivuxolimab, an antibody acting as an agonist of OX40 (CD134), was used to treat patients. Study-wide findings and caveats: Low normalized clonal expansion also occurred in some nonresponding patients. Both blood CD4+ and CD8+ T cells showed clonal growth by week 6 at 0.1 to 3.0 mg/kg. Expanded clones were, on average, more numerous among CD8+ T cells than CD4+.

Concerning this clone itself: What it recognizes is unknown.

The protocol was immunoSEQ multiplex PCR, while the TCRdb copy is restricted to in-frame clones and leaves out a portion. The data hold about 48,000 clones, with nearly 95% observed a single time. The sequence came from an adult with an advanced solid tumor such as melanoma, head and neck, liver or kidney cancer. The source material was CD4+ or CD8+ T cells sorted from blood, sampled in a trial of the OX40 agonist ivuxolimab.

CDR3: CASSLTLGEAFF. DNA for the CDR3: TGTGCCAGCAGCTTAACTTTGGGGGAAGCTTTCTTT. This chain connects TRBV7-2 to TRBJ1-1; D call uncertain. The V end lost 2 bases, the J end lost 8 bases, and 9 bases lay between the germline ends. Germline lookup yields CDR1 SGHTA and CDR2 FQGNSA. The length of the CDR3 is 12 residues.